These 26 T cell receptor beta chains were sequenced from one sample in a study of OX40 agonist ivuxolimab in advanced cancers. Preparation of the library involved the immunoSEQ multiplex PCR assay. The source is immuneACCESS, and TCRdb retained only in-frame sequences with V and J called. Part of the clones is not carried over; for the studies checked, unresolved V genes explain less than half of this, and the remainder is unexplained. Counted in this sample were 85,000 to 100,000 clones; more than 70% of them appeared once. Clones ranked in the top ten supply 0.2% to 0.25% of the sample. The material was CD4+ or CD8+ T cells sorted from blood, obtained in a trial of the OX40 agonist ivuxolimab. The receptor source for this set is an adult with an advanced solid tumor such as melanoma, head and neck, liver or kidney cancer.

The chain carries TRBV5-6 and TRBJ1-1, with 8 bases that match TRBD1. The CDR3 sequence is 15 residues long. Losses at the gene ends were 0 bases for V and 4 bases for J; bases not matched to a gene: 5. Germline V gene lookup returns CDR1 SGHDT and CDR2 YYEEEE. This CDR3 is CASSLDRGIGTEAFF. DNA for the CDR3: TGTGCCAGCAGCTTGGACAGGGGGATTGGCACTGAAGCTTTCTTT.

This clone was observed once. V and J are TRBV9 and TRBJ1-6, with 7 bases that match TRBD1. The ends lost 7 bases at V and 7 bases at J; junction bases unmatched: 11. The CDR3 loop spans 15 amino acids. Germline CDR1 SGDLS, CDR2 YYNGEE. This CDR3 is CASRSTGNENSPLHF. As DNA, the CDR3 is TGTGCCAGCCGATCGACAGGGAACGAAAATTCACCCCTCCACTTT.

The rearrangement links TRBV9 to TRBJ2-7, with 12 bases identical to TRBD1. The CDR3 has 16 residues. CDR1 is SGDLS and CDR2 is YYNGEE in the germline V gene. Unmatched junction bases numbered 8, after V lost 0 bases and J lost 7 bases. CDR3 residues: CASSVVGTGGSGEQYF. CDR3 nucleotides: TGTGCCAGCAGCGTAGTCGGGACAGGGGGCTCGGGAGAGCAGTACTTC.

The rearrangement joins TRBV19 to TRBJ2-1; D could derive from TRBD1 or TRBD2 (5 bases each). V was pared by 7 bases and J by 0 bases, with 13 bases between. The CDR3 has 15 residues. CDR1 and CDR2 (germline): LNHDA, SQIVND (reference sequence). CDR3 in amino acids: CASKVRESSYNEQFF. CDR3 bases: TGTGCCAGTAAGGTCAGGGAGAGCTCCTACAATGAGCAGTTCTTC.

Here the CDR3 reads CASSQSVRGDTQYF. CDR3 in DNA: TGCGCCAGCAGCCAATCAGTCAGGGGAGATACGCAGTATTTT. The chain links TRBV4-1 to TRBJ2-3; maybe TRBD1 (6 bases). Per the germline V gene, CDR1 is MGHRA and CDR2 is YSYEKL. Deletions cut 2 bases from V and 5 bases from J, with 11 bases between. The CDR3 contains 14 residues.

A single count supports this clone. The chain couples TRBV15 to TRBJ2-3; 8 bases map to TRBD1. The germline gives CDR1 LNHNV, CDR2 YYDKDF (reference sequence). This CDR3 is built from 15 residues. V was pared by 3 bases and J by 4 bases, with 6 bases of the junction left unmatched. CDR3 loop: CATSRGTGGADTQYF. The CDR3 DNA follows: TGTGCCACCAGCAGGGGGACAGGCGGGGCAGATACGCAGTATTTT.

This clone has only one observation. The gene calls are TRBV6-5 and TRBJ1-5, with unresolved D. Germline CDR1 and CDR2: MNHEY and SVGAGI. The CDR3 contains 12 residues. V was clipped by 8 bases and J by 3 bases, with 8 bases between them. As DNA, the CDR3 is TGTGCCAGCTCCCAGTTCAATCAGCCCCAGCATTTT. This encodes CASSQFNQPQHF.

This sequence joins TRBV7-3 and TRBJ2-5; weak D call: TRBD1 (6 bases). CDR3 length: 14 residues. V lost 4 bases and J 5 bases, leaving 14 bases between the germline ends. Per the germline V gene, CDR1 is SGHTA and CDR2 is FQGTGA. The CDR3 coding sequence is TGTGCCAGCAGCTCAGGGACACACGGGGAGACCCAGTACTTC. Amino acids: CASSSGTHGETQYF.

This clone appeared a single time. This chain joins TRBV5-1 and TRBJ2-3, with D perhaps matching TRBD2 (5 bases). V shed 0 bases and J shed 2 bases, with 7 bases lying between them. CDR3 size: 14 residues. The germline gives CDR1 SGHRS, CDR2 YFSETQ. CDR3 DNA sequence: TGCGCCAGCAGCTTGGAAGGACTCACAGATACGCAGTATTTT. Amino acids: CASSLEGLTDTQYF. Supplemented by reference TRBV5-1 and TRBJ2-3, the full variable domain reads KAGVTQTPRYLIKTRGQQVTLSCSPISGHRSVSWYQQTPGQGLQFLFEYFSETQRNKGNFPGRFSGRQFSNSRSEMNVSTLELGDSALYLCASSLEGLTDTQYFGPGTRLTVL.

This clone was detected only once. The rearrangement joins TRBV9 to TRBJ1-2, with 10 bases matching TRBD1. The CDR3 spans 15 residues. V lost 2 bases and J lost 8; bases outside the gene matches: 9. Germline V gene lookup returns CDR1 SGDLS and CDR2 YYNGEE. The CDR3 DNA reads TGTGCCAGCAGCGTGACCGGGACAGGGGAACGGGGCTACACCTTC. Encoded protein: CASSVTGTGERGYTF.

The CDR3 protein is CASSQGQIWDTQYF. In DNA form, the CDR3 reads TGTGCCAGCAGCCAGGGACAGATTTGGGATACGCAGTATTTT. The rearrangement uses TRBV4-2 and TRBJ2-3, with 7 bases aligning to TRBD1. Germline CDR1 reads LGHNA; CDR2 reads YNFKEQ. This CDR3 contains 14 residues. Germline trimming cut 3 bases from V and 6 bases from J; bases unmatched to any gene: 6.

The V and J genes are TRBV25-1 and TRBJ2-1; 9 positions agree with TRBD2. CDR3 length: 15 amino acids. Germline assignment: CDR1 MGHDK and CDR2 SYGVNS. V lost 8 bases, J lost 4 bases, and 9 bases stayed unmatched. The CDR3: CASGGGGRAYNEQFF. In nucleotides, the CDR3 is TGTGCCAGCGGCGGCGGCGGGAGGGCGTACAATGAGCAGTTCTTC.

The CDR3 DNA reads as TGTGCCAGCAGCTTAACGTTTGCACAGGACCAGTACTTC. Its translation is CASSLTFAQDQYF. The V call is TRBV7-3, the J call TRBJ2-4; D perhaps matches TRBD1 (5 bases). Germline assignment: CDR1 SGHTA and CDR2 FQGTGA. This CDR3 is 13 amino acids long. The V and J ends lost 0 bases and 13 bases respectively, with 13 bases between them.

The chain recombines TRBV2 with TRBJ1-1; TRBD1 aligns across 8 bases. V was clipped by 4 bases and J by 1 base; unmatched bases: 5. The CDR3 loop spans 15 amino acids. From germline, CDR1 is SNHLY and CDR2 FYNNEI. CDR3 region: CASSAGQVKNTEAFF. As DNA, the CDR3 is TGTGCCAGCAGTGCGGGACAGGTCAAGAACACTGAAGCTTTCTTT.

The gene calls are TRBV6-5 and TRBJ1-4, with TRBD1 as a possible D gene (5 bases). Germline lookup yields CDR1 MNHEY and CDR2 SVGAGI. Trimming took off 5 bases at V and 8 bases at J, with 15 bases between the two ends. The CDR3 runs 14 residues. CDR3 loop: CASSGQGVGEKLFF. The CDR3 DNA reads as TGTGCCAGCAGTGGGCAGGGAGTTGGGGAAAAACTGTTTTTT.

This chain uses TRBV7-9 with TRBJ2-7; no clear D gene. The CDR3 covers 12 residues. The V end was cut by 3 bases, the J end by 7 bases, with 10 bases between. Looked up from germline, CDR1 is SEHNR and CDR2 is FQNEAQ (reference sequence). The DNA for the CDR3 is TGTGCCAGCAGCTTTCGGTCTTATGAGCAGTACTTC. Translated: CASSFRSYEQYF.

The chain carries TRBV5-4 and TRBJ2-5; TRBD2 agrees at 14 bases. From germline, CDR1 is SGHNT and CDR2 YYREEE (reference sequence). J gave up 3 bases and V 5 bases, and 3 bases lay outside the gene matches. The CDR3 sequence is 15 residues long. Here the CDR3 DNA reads TGTGCCAGCAGACAGGGACTAGCGGGAGAAGAGACCCAGTACTTC. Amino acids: CASRQGLAGEETQYF.

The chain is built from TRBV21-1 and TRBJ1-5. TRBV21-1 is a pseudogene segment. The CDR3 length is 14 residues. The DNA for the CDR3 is TGTGCCAGCAGGCACGGTAGCAGCAATCAGCCCCAGCATTTT. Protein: CASRHGSSNQPQHF.

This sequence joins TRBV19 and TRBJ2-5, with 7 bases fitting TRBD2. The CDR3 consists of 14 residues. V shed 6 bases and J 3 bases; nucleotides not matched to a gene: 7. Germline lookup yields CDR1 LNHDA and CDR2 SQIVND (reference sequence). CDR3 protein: CASSGGRQEETQYF. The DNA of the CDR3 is TGTGCCAGTAGCGGGGGGAGGCAGGAAGAGACCCAGTACTTC.

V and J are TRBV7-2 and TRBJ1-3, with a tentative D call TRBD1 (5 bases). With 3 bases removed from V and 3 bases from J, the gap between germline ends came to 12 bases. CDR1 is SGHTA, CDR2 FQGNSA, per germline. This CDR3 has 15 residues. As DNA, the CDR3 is TGTGCCAGCAGCTTTGGGTCGGGGGTTGGAAACACCATATATTTT. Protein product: CASSFGSGVGNTIYF. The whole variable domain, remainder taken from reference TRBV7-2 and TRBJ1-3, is GAGVSQSPSNKVTEKGKDVELRCDPISGHTALYWYRQSLGQGLEFLIYFQGNSAPDKSGLPSDRFSAERTGGSVSTLTIQRTQQEDSAVYLCASSFGSGVGNTIYFGEGSWLTVV.

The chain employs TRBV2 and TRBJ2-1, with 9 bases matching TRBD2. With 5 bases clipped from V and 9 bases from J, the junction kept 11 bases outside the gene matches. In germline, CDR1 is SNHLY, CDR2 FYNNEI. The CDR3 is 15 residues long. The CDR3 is CASSSQLRLAVEQFF. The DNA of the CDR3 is TGTGCCAGCAGTTCCCAACTCAGACTAGCGGTTGAGCAGTTCTTC.

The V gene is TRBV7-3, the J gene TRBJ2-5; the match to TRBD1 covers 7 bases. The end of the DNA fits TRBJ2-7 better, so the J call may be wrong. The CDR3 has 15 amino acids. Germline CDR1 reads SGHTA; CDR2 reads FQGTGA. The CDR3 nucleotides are TGTGCCAGCAGCCCTCACGGACAGGCCGCCTACGAGCAGTACTTC. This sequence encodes CASSPHGQAAYEQYF.

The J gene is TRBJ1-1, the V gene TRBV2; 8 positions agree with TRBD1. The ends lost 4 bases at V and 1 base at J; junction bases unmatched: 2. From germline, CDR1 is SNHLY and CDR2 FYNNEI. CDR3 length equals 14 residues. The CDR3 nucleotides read TGTGCCAGCAGTGGGACAGGGTGGAACACTGAAGCTTTCTTT. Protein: CASSGTGWNTEAFF.

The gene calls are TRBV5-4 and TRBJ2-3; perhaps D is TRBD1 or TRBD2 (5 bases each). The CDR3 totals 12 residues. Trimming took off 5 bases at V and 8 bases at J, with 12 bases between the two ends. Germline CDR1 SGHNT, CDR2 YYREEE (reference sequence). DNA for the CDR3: TGTGCCAGCAGTTATACGGGGACTACGCAGTATTTT. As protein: CASSYTGTTQYF.

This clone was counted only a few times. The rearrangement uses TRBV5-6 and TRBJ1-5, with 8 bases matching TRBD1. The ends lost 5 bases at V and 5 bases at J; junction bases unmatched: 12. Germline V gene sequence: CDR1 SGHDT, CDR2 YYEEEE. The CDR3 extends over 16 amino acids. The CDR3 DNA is TGTGCCAGCAGTCCAAACCTCCACAGGGGGTATCAGCCCCAGCATTTT. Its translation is CASSPNLHRGYQPQHF.

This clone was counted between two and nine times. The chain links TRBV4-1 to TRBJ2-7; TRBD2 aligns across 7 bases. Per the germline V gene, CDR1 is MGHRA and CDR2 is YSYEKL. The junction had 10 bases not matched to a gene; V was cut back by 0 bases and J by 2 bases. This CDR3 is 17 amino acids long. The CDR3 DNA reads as TGCGCCAGCAGCCAAGATCTTGCGGCTAGCGGTCCCTACGAGCAGTACTTC. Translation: CASSQDLAASGPYEQYF.